Below are 8 T cell receptor beta chains sequenced from a single sample in a study of identical twins. One entry per CDR3 protein results from TCRdb running MiXCR on the 5' RACE reads. The data show 540,000 or so distinct CDR3 sequences, approximately 20% seen once. The same specimen was also included in a second study, on yellow fever vaccine responses in identical twins.

The sequenced material came from CD4+ T cells sorted from blood. The receptors were gathered from a woman between 18 and 29 years old in good health.

This clonotype was counted a few times. The rearrangement links TRBV29-1 to TRBJ1-2; 9 bases are shared with TRBD1. V gave up 3 bases and J gave up 4 bases; unmatched junction bases: 3. Germline V lookup: CDR1 SQVTM, CDR2 ANQGSEA. The CDR3 loop spans 13 amino acids. CDR3 in amino acids: CSVDGTGIYGYTF. DNA for the CDR3: TGCAGCGTTGACGGGACAGGGATCTATGGCTACACCTTC.

This clonotype was counted a few times. This chain uses TRBV7-9 with TRBJ2-1; the match to TRBD2 covers 8 bases. The CDR3 consists of 15 residues. Germline CDR1 reads SEHNR; CDR2 reads FQNEAQ (reference sequence). The V and J ends lost 5 bases and 3 bases, in that order; junction bases with no gene match: 6. DNA of the CDR3: TGTGCCAGCAGCCTCAGCGGGAGCCGCTACAATGAGCAGTTCTTC. This gives the protein CASSLSGSRYNEQFF.

This chain joins TRBV18 and TRBJ2-3; 10 bases agree with TRBD2. This CDR3 is built from 16 residues. In germline, CDR1 is KGHSH, CDR2 LQKENI. Trimming at V came to 1 base and at J to 4 bases, leaving 5 bases not matched to a gene. CDR3 residues: CASSPRLAGVADTQYF. The CDR3 DNA reads as TGTGCCAGCTCACCACGGCTAGCGGGGGTCGCAGATACGCAGTATTTT. Drawing the rest from reference TRBV18 and TRBJ2-3, the complete variable domain is NAGVMQNPRHLVRRRGQEARLRCSPMKGHSHVYWYRQLPEEGLKFMVYLQKENIIDESGMPKERFSAEFPKEGPSILRIQQVVRGDSAAYFCASSPRLAGVADTQYFGPGTRLTVL.

This chain links TRBV12-3 or TRBV12-4 with TRBJ2-2; TRBD1 agrees at 7 bases. The CDR3 runs 13 residues. V shed 6 bases, J shed 6 bases, and the junction held 4 bases outside the gene matches. In DNA, the CDR3 is TGTGCCAGCAGGGACACAGGGGCCGGGGAGCTGTTTTTT. Translated: CASRDTGAGELFF.

A few counts support this clonotype. V and J are TRBV9 and TRBJ2-1; the D call may be TRBD1 or TRBD2 (6 bases each). V was clipped by 0 bases and J by 0 bases, with 19 bases between them. The V gene's germline CDR1 is SGDLS and CDR2 YYNGEE. CDR3 length: 19 amino acids. The CDR3 sequence is CASSVATGAGPSSYNEQFF. The CDR3 nucleotides read TGTGCCAGCAGCGTAGCTACGGGGGCAGGGCCGAGCTCCTACAATGAGCAGTTCTTC. Looking up the rest from reference TRBV9 and TRBJ2-1 gives the full variable domain: DSGVTQTPKHLITATGQRVTLRCSPRSGDLSVYWYQQSLDQGLQFLIQYYNGEERAKGNILERFSAQQFPDLHSELNLSSLELGDSALYFCASSVATGAGPSSYNEQFFGPGTRLTVL.

This clonotype appeared a few times. The J gene is TRBJ2-4, the V gene TRBV6-5; possible D gene TRBD2, 5 bases. CDR1 is MNHEY and CDR2 is SVGAGI in the germline V gene. Trimming left V 1 base short and J 0 bases short, with 19 bases between. This CDR3 contains 19 residues. The DNA for the CDR3 is TGTGCCAGCAGTTACTTAGCTGTTTCAGCGGAAATAGCCAAAAACATTCAGTACTTC. Protein sequence: CASSYLAVSAEIAKNIQYF.

The rearrangement joins TRBV6-2 or TRBV6-3 to TRBJ2-1, with TRBD2 identical over 9 bases. From germline, CDR1 is MNHEY and CDR2 SVGEGT. The junction had 8 bases not matched to a gene; V was cut back by 2 bases and J by 3 bases. The CDR3 totals 17 residues. The CDR3 DNA reads as TGTGCCAGCAGTTACCCCACCGGGACTAGCCGCTACAATGAGCAGTTCTTC. This codes for CASSYPTGTSRYNEQFF.

This clonotype was seen a few times. The chain uses TRBV3-1 and TRBJ2-2; 7 nucleotides line up with TRBD2. Trimming took 5 bases from V and 5 from J; bases not matched to a gene: 8. From germline, CDR1 is LGHDT and CDR2 YNNKEL (reference sequence). The CDR3 covers 15 residues. The CDR3 here is CASSKGQAGTGELFF. In DNA, the CDR3 is TGTGCCAGCAGCAAAGGACAAGCGGGGACCGGGGAGCTGTTTTTT.